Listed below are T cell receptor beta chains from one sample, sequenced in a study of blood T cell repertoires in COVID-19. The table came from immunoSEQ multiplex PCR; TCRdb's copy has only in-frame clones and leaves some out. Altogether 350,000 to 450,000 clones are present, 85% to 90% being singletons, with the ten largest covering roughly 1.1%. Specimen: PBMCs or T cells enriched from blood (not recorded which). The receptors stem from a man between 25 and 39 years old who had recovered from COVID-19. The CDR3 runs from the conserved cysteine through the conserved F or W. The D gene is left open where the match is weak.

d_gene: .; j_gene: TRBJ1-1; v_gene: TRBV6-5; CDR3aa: CASSYTVTAGGAEAFF
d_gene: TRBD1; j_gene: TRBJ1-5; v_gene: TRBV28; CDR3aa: CASRKTGDQPQHF
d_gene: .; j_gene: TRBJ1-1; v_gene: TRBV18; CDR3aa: CASHTQANTEAFF
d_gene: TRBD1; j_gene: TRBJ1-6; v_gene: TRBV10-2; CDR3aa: CASSADRVSSPLHF
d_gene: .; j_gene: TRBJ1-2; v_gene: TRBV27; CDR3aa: CASSLYGANYGYTF
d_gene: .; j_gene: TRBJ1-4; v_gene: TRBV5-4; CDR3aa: CASSLDPATNEKLFF
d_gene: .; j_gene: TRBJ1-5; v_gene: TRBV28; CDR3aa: CASSRGKPQHF
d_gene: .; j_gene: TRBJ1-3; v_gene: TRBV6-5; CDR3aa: CASSQGSGNTIYF
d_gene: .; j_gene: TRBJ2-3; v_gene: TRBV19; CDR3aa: CASSHLGTDTQYF
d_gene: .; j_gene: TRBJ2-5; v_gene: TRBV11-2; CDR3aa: CASSLDRGETQYF
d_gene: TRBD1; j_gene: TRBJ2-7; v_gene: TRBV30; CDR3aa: CAWSPLDRGPYEQYF
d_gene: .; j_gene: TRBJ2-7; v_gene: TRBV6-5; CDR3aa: CASSYTAETIYEQYF
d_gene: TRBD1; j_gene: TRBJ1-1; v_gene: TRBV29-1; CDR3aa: CSVLGQGETEAFF
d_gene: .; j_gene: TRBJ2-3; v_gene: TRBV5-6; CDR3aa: CASSLDGEITDTQYF
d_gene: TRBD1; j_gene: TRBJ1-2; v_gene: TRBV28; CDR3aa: CASAIQGTVVGYTF
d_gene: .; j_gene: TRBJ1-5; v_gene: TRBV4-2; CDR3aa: CASSHVGRGGDQPQHF
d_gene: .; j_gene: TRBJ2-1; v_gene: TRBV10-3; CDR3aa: CAISDQRSNNEQFF
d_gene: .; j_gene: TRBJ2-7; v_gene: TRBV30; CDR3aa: CAWTAGRGQYGYF
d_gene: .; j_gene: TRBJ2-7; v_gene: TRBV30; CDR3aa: CAWHGTGYEQYF
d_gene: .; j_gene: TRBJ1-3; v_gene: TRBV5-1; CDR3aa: CASSLTVDRDTIYF
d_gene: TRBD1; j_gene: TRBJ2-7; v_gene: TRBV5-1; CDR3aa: CASSGRTGSREQYF
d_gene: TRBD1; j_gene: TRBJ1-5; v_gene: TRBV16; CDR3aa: CASSQSPDRNNQPQHF
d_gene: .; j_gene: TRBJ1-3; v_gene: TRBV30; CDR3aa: CAWKAPGGNTIYF
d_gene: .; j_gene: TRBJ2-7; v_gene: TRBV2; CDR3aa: CASQRESEQYF
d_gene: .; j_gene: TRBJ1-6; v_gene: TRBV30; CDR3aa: CAWTPRDREASPLHF
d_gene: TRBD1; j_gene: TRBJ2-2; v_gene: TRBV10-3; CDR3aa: CATRQGSTGELFF
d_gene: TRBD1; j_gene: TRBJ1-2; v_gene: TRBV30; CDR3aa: CAWSVYSTGRYGYTF
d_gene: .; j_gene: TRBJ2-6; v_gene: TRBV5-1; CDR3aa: CASSLNSAGSGANVLTF
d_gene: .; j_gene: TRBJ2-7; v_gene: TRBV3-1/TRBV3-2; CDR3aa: CASSLAVTYEQYF
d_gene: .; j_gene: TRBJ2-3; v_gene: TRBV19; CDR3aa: CASTPLGQLVDTQYF
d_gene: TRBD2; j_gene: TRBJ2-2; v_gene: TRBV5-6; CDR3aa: CASSLRLAGVRTGELFF
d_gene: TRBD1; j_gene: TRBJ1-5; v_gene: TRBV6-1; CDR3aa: CASSESRGRLKQPQHF
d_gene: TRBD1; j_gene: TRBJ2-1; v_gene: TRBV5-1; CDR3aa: CASSWDRRKQFF
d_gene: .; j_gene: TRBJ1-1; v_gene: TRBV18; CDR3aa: CASSPPPPGGTEAFF
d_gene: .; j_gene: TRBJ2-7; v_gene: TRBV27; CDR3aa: CASSSPAGPSYEQYF
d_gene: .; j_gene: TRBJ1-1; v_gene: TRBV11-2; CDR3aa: CASSPGDTEAFF
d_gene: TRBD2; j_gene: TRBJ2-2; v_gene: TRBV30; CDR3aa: CASGLAGGTGELFF
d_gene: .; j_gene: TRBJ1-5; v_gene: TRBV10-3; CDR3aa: CAISDQQGPQHF
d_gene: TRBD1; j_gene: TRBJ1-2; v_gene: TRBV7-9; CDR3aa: CASSRTGANYGYTF
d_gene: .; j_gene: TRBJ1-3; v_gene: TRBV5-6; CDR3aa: CASSFWEAGNTIYF
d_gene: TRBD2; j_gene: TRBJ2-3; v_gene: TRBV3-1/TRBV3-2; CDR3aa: CASSQAAGGSVNTQYF
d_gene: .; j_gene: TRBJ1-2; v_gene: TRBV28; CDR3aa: CASSPNRAHLGYTF
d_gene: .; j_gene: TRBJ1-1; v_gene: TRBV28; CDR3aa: CASSFRGSNTEAFF
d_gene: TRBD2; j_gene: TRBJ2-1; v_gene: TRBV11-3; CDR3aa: CASSPGLAGVNEQFF
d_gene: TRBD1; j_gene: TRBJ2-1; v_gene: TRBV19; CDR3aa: CASSSRQGKVLISVSGNEQFF
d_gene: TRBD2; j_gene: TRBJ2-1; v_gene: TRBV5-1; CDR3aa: CASTDGTASGRAPNEQFF
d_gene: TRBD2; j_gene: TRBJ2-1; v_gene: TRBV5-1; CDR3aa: CASSLYTGGNYNEQFF
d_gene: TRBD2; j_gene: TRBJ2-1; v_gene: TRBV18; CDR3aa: CASTGEGNEQFF
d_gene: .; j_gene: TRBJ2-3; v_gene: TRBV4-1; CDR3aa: CASSQGPGTDTQYF
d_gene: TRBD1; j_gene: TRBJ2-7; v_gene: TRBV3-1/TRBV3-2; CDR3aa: CASSPDRAYEQYF
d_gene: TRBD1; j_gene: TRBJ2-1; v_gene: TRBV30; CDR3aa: CAWRWGDRDYNEQFF
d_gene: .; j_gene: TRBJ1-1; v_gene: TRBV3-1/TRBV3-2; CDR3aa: CASSQAVLSNTEAFF
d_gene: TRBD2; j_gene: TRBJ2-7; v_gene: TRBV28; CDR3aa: CASSGRRGVSYEQYF